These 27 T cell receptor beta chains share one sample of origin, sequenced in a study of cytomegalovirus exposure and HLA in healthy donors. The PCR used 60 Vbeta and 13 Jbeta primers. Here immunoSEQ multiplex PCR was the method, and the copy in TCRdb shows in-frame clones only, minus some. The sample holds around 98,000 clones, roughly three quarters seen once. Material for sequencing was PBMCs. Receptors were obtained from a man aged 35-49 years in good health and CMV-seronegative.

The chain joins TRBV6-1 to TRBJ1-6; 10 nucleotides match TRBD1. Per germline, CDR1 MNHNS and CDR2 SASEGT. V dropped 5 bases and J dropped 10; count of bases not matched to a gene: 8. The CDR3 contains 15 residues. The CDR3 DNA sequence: TGTGCCAGCAGTTCCGGGACAGGGGTAGGGTCACCCCTCCACTTT. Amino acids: CASSSGTGVGSPLHF.

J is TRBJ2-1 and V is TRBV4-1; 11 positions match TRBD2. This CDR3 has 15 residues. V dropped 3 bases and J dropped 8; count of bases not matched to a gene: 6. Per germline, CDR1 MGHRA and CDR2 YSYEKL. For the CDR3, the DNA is TGCGCCAGCAGCCAGTTAGCGGGGGGGCCTTATGAGCAGTTCTTC. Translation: CASSQLAGGPYEQFF.

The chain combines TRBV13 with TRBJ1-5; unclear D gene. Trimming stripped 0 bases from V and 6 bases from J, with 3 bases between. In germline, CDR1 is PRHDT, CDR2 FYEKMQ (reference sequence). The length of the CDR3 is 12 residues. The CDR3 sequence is CASSLGGQPQHF. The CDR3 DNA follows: TGTGCCAGCAGCTTAGGCGGTCAGCCCCAGCATTTT.

CDR3: CASKNRGWDTEAFF. CDR3 nucleotides: TGTGCCAGCAAGAACAGGGGGTGGGACACTGAAGCTTTCTTT. The chain has TRBV25-1 and TRBJ1-1, with 8 bases lining up with TRBD1. The CDR3 has 14 residues. Germline trimming cut 7 bases from V and 3 bases from J; bases unmatched to any gene: 7. Per germline, CDR1 MGHDK and CDR2 SYGVNS.

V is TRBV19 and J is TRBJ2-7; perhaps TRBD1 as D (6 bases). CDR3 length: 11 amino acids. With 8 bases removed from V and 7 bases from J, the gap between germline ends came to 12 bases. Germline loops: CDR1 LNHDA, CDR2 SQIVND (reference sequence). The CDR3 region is CASEGVGEQYF. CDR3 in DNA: TGTGCCAGTGAGGGGGTCGGTGAGCAGTACTTC.

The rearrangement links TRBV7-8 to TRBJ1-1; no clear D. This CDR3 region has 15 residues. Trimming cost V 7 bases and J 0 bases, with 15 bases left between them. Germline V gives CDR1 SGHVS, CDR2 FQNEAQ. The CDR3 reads CASTITPGMNTEAFF. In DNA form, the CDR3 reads TGTGCCAGCACCATCACTCCGGGGATGAACACTGAAGCTTTCTTT.

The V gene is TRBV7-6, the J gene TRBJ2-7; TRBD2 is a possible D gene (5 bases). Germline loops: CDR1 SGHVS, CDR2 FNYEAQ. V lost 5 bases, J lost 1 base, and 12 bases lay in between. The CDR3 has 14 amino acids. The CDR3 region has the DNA TGTGCCAGCAGCCCTGAGGAGGCGTCCTACGAGCAGTACTTC. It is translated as CASSPEEASYEQYF.

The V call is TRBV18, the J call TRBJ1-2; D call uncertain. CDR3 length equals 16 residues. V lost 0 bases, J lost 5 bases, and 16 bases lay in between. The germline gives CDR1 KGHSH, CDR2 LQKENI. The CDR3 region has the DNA TGTGCCAGCTCACCACCGGAGACGTTTAAAGCTTATGGCTACACCTTC. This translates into CASSPPETFKAYGYTF.

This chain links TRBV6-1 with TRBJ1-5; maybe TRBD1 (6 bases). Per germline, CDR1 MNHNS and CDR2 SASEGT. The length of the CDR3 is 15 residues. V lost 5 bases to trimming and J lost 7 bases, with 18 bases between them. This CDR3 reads CASSSLPRGRQPQHF. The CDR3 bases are TGTGCCAGCAGTTCGCTTCCCAGGGGAAGGCAGCCCCAGCATTTT.

The CDR3 is CASSLDRVNEQYF. Written as DNA, the CDR3 is TGTGCCAGCAGCTTAGACAGGGTTAACGAGCAGTACTTC. The chain links TRBV7-6 to TRBJ2-5, with D perhaps matching TRBD1 (6 bases). The DNA end favors TRBJ2-7, so the J call may be wrong. CDR3 length: 13 residues. Germline V gives CDR1 SGHVS, CDR2 FNYEAQ.

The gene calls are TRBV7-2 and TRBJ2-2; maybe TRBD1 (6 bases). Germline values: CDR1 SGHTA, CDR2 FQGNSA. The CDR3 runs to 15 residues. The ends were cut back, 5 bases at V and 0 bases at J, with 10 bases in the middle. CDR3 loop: CASSPQGPNTGELFF. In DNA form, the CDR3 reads TGTGCCAGCAGCCCACAGGGCCCGAACACCGGGGAGCTGTTTTTT.

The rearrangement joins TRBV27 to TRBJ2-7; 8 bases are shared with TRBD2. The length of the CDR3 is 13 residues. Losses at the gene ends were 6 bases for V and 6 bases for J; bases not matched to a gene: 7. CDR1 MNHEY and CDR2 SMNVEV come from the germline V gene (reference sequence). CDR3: CASRFFAGGEQYF. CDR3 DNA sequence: TGTGCCAGCAGATTCTTTGCGGGGGGCGAGCAGTACTTC.

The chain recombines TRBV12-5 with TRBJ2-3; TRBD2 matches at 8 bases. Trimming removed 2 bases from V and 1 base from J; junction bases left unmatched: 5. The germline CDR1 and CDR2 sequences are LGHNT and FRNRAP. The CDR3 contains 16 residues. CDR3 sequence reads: CASGLISGVGTDTQYF. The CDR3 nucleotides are TGTGCTAGTGGTTTGATTAGCGGGGTCGGCACAGATACGCAGTATTTT.

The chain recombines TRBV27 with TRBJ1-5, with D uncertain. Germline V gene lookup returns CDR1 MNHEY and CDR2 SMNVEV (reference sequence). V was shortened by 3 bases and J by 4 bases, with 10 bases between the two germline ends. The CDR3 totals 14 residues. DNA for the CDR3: TGTGCCAGCAGTTTCGGGTTCCCTAATCAGCCCCAGCATTTT. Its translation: CASSFGFPNQPQHF.

CDR3 bases: TGTGCCAGCAGCTTGAGGACAGGGTTTGAGGCTTTCTTT. Translation gives CASSLRTGFEAFF. The chain employs TRBV27 and TRBJ1-1; 8 nucleotides line up with TRBD1. From germline, CDR1 is MNHEY and CDR2 SMNVEV (reference sequence). The CDR3 runs to 13 residues. With V trimmed by 6 bases and J by 11 bases, 11 bases remained unmatched.

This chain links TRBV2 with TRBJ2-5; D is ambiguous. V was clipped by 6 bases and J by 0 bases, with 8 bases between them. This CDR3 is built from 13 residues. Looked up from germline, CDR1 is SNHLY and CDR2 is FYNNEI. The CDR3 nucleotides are TGTGCCAGCAGACTATGGGACCAAGAGACCCAGTACTTC. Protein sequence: CASRLWDQETQYF.

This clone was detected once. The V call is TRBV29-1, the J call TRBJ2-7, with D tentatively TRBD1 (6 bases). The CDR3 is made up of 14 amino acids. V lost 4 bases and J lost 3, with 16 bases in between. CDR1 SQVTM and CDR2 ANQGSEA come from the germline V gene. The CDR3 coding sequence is TGCAGCGTTGTGCGCCGCTCAGGGGACTACGAGCAGTACTTC. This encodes CSVVRRSGDYEQYF.

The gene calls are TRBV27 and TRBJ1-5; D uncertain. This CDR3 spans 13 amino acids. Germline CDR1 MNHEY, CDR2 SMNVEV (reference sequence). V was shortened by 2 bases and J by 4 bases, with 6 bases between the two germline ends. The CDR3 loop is CASSLIGNQPQHF. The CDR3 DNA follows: TGTGCCAGCAGTTTAATCGGTAATCAGCCCCAGCATTTT.

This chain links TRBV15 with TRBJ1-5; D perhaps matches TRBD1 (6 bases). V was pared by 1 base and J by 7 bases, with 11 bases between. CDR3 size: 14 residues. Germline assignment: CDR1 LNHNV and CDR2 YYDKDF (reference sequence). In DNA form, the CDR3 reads TGTGCCACCAGCAGAGTGACAGGCGGCCAGCCCCAGCATTTT. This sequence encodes CATSRVTGGQPQHF.

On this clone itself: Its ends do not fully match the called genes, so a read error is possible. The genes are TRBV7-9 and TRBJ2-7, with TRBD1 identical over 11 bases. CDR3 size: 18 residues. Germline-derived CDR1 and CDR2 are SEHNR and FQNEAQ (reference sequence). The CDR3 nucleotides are TGTTCCAGCAGCTCACAACAAGGGCCGGGACAGGGGGGTTACGAGCAGTACTTC. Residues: CSSSSQQGPGQGGYEQYF.

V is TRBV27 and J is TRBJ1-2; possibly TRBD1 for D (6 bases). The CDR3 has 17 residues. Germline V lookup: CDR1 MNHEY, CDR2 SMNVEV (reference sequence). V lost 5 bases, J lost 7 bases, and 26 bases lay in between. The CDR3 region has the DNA TGTGCCAGCAGTGGAAGGGGGACGGGGGGCGGGGCTGGTGGCTACACCTTC. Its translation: CASSGRGTGGGAGGYTF.

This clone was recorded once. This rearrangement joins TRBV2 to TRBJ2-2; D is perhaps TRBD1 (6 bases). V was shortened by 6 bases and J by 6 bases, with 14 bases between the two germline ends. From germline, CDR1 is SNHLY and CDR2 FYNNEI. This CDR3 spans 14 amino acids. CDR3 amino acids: CASSKDRTAGELFF. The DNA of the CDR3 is TGTGCCAGCAGCAAGGACAGAACGGCCGGGGAGCTGTTTTTT.

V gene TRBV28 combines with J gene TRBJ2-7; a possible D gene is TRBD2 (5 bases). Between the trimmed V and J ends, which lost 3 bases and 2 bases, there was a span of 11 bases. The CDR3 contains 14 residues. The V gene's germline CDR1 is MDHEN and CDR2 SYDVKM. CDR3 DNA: TGTGCCAGCAGTTTCCCGGGGTTAGCCTACGAGCAGTACTTC. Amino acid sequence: CASSFPGLAYEQYF.

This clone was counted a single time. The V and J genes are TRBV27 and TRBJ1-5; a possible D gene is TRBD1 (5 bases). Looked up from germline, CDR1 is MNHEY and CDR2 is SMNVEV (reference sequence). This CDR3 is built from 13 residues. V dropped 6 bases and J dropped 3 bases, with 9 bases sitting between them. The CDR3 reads CASRGGFNQPQHF. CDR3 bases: TGTGCCAGCAGGGGGGGGTTCAATCAGCCCCAGCATTTT.

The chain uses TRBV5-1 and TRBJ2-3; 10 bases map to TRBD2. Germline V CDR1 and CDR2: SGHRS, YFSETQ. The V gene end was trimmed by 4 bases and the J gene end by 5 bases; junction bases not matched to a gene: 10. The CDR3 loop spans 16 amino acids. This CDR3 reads CASSRTSAGGRDTQYF. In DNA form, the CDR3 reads TGCGCCAGCAGCCGGACCTCAGCGGGGGGGCGAGATACGCAGTATTTT.

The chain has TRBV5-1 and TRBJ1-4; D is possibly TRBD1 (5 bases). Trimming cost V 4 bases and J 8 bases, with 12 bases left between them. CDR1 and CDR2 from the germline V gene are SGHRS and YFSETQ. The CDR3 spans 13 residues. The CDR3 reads CASSLSGQEKLFF. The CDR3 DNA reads TGCGCCAGCAGCCTCTCAGGGCAGGAAAAACTGTTTTTT.

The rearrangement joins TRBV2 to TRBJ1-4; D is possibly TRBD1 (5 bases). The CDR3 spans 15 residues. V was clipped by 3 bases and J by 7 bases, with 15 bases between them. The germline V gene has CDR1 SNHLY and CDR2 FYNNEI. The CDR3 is CASSDLGVVVEKLFF. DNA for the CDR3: TGTGCCAGCAGTGACCTAGGGGTGGTAGTTGAAAAACTGTTTTTT.